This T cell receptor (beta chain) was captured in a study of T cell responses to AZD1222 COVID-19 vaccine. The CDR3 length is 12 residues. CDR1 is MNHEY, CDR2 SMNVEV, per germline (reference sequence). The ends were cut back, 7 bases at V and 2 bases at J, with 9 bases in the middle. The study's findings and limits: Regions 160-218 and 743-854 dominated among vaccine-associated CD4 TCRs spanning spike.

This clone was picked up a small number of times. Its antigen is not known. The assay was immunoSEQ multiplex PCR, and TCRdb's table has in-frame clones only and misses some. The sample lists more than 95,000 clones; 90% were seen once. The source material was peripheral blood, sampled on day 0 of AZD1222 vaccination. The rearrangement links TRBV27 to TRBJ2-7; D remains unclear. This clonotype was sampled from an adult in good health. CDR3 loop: CASKASTYEQYF. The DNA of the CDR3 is TGTGCCAGCAAGGCCAGCACCTACGAGCAGTACTTC.